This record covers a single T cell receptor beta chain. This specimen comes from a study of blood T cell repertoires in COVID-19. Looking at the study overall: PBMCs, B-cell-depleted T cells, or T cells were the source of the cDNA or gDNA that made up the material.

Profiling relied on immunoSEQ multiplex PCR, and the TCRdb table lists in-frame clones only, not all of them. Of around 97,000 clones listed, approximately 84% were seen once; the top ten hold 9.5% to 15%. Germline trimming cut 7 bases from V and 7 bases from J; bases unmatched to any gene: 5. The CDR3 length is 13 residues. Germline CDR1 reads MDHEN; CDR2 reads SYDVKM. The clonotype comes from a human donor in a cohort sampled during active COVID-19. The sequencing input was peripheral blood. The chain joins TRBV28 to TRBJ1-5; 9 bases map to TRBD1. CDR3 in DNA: TGTGCCAGCACCACAGGGGGCGGCCAGCCCCAGCATTTT. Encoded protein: CASTTGGGQPQHF.